This T cell receptor (beta chain) appears in the sequencing data of a study of immune characterization of retroperitoneal liposarcoma. TCRdb fed the PCR reads into MiXCR, producing one record per CDR3 protein. The sample holds approximately 10,000 distinct CDR3 sequences; 26% are singletons and the top ten take roughly a fifth. There are a few counts of this clonotype. CDR1 is MGHDK, CDR2 SYGVNS, per germline. CDR3 length equals 13 residues. Sequenced sample: blood. This TCR came from a male donor with retroperitoneal liposarcoma. The chain combines TRBV25-1 with TRBJ2-3; 9 positions match TRBD2. The J call may be in error: the DNA end matches TRBJ2-5 better. The CDR3 coding sequence is TGTGCCAGCAGTGAGCGGGGGGGAGAGACCCAGTACTTC. Amino acids: CASSERGGETQYF.